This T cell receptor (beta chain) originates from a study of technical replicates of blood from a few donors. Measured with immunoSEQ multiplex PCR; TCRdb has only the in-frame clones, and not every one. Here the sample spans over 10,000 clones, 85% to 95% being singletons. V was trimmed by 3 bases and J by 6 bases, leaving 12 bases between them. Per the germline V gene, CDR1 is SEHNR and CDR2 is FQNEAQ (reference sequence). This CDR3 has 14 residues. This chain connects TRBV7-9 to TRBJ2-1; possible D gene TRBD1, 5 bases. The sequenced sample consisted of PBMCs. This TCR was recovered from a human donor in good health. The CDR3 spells CASSLSEGVNEQFF. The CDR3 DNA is TGTGCCAGCAGCTTGAGCGAAGGGGTCAATGAGCAGTTCTTC.